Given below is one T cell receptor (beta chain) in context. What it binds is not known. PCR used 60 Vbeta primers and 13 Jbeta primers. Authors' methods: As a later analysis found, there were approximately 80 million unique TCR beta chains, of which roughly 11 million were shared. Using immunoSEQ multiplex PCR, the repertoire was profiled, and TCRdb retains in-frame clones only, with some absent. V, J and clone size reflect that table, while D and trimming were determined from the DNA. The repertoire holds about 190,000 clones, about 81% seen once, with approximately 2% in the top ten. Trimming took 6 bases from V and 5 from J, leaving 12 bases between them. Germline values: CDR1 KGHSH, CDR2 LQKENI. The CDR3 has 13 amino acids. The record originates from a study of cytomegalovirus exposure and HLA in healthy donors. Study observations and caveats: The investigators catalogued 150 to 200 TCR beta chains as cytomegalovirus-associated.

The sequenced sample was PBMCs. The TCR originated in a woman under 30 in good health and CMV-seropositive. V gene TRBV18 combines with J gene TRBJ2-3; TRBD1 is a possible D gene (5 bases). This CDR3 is CASSPNRRDTQYF. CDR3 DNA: TGTGCCAGCTCCCCTAACAGGAGAGATACGCAGTATTTT.